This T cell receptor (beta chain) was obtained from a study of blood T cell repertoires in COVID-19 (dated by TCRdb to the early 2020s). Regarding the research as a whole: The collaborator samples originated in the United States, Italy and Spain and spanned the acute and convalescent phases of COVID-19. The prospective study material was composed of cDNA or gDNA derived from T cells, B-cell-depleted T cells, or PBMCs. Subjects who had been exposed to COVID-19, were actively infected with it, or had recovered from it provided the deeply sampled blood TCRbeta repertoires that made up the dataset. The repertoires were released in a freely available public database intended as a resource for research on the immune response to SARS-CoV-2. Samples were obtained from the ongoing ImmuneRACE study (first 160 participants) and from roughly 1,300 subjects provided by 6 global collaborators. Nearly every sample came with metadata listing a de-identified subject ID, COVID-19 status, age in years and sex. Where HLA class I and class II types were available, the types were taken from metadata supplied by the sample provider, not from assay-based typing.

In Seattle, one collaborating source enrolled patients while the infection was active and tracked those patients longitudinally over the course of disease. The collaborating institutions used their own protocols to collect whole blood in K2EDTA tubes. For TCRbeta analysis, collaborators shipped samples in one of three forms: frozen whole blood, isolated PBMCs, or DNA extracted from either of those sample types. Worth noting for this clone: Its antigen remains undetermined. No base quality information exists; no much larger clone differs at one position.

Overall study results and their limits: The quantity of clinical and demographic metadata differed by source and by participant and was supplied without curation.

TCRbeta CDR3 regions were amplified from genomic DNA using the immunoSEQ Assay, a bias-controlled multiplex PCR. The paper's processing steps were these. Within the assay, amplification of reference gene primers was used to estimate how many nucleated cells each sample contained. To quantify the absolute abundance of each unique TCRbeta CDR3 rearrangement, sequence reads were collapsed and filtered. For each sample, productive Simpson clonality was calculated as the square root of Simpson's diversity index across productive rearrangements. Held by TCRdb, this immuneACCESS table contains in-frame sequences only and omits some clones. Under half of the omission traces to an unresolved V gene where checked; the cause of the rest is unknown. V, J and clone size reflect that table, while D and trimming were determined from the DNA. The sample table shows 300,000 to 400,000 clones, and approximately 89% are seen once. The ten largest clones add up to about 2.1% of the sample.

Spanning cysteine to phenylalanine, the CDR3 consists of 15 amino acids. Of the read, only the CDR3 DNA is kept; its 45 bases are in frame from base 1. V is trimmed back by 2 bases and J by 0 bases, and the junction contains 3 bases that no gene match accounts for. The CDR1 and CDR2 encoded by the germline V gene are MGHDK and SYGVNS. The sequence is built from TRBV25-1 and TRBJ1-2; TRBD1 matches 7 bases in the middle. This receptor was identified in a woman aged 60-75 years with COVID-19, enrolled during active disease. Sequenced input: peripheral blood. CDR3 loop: CASSETGATNYGYTF. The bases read TGTGCCAGCAGTGAAACAGGGGCGACTAACTATGGCTACACCTTC.